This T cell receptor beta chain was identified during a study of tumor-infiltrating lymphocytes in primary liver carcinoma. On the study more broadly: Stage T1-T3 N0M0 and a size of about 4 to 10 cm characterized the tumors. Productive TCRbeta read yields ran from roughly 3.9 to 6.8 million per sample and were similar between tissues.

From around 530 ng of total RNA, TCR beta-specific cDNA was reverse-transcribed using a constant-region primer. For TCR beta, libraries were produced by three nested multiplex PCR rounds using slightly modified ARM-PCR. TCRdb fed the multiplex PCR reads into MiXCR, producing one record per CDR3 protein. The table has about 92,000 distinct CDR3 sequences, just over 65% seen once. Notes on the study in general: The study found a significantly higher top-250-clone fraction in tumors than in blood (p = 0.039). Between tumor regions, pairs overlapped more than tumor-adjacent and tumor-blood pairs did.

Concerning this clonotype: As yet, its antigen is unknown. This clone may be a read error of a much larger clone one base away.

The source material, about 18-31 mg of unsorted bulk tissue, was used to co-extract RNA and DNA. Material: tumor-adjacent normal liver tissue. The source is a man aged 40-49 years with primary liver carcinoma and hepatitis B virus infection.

The CDR3 sequence: CASSHSPGQSQEAQYF. DNA of the CDR3: TGCGCCAGCAGCCATTCCCCGGGACAGTCACAAGAGGCCCAGTACTTC. The chain links TRBV4-1 to TRBJ2-5, with 7 positions matching TRBD1. This CDR3 has 16 residues. In germline, CDR1 is MGHRA, CDR2 YSYEKL.